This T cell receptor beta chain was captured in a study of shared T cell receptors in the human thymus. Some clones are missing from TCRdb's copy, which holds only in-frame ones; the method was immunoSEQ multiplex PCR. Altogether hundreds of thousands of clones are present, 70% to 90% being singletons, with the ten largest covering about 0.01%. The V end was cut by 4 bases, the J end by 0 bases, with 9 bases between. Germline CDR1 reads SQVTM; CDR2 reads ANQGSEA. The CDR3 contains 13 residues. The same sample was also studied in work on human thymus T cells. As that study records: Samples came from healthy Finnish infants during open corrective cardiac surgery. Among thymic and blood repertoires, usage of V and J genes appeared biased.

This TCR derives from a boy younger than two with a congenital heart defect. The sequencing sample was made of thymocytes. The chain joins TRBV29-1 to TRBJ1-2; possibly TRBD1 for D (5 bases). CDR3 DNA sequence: TGCAGCGTTGGTCCAGGGTCTAACTATGGCTACACCTTC. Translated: CSVGPGSNYGYTF.